The 23 T cell receptor beta chains below were found in one sample sequenced in a study of CD8 T cells in ankylosing spondylitis. TCRdb re-called the 5' RACE reads with MiXCR, one entry per CDR3 protein. This sample has around 180,000 distinct CDR3 sequences; 10% to 15% occur once, and the top ten carry 9.5% to 11%. Sequencing was carried out using blood, either unsorted or a sorted T cell fraction (not recorded which). All receptors come from a female donor with ankylosing spondylitis or in good health (not recorded which).

This clonotype came up many times. The gene calls are TRBV12-3 or TRBV12-4 and TRBJ1-4, with TRBD1 matching 10 bases. The length of the CDR3 is 15 residues. With V trimmed by 2 bases and J by 8 bases, 5 bases remained unmatched. CDR3 DNA sequence: TGTGCCAGCAGTTTAATAGGACAGGGGGGAGAAAAACTGTTTTTT. It translates to CASSLIGQGGEKLFF.

This clonotype has a count of ten or more. The V and J genes are TRBV27 and TRBJ2-5, with D possibly being TRBD2 (5 bases). V lost 8 bases, J lost 5 bases, and 15 bases lay in between. Germline V gene data show CDR1 as MNHEY and CDR2 as SMNVEV (reference sequence). This CDR3 comprises 13 residues. The CDR3 loop is CASGFDGIETQYF. The DNA of the CDR3 is TGTGCCAGCGGCTTTGACGGGATCGAGACCCAGTACTTC.

The chain joins TRBV10-3 to TRBJ2-7, with 7 bases identical to TRBD1. CDR1 ENHRY and CDR2 SYGVKD come from the germline V gene. This CDR3 is 12 amino acids long. The ends lost 6 bases at V and 4 bases at J; junction bases unmatched: 3. CDR3 coding DNA: TGTGCCATCAGGGACAGGTTATACGAGCAGTACTTC. Protein sequence: CAIRDRLYEQYF.

The chain links TRBV7-8 to TRBJ1-2, with unresolved D. The V end was cut by 0 bases, the J end by 8 bases, with 13 bases between. The germline V gene encodes CDR1 SGHVS and CDR2 FQNEAQ. The CDR3 is made up of 14 amino acids. The CDR3 loop reads CASSLAQLTIGYTF. CDR3 sequence (DNA): TGTGCCAGCAGCTTAGCGCAGCTAACTATCGGCTACACCTTC.

The V gene is TRBV20-1, the J gene TRBJ2-1; D perhaps matches TRBD2 (6 bases). The V gene lost 0 bases and the J gene lost 12 bases, with 15 bases spanning the gap. Per the germline V gene, CDR1 is DFQATT and CDR2 is SNEGSKA (reference sequence). The CDR3 consists of 13 residues. The CDR3 sequence: CSARDEGGTGQFF. The CDR3 DNA reads as TGCAGTGCTAGAGATGAAGGAGGGACTGGGCAGTTCTTC.

V is TRBV5-1 and J is TRBJ2-1; 8 bases match TRBD2. V lost 3 bases and J lost 0; bases outside the gene matches: 8. The CDR3 length is 17 residues. Germline CDR1 reads SGHRS; CDR2 reads YFSETQ. CDR3 sequence reads: CASSSMGAGGSYNEQFF. CDR3 coding DNA: TGCGCCAGCAGCTCCATGGGTGCGGGAGGCTCCTACAATGAGCAGTTCTTC.

This clonotype appeared a few times. The V and J genes are TRBV29-1 and TRBJ1-1; tentative D call: TRBD1 (5 bases). The CDR3 consists of 12 residues. V was clipped by 4 bases and J by 4 bases, with 10 bases between them. The V gene's germline CDR1 is SQVTM and CDR2 ANQGSEA. The CDR3 loop is CSVARETTEAFF. In nucleotides, the CDR3 is TGCAGCGTTGCCAGGGAGACCACTGAAGCTTTCTTT.

The V and J genes are TRBV6-2 or TRBV6-3 and TRBJ2-7, with 10 bases identical to TRBD2. V trimming: 7 bases; J trimming: 4 bases; junction bases outside the gene matches: 13. This CDR3 is built from 16 residues. From germline, CDR1 is MNHEY and CDR2 SVGEGT. In nucleotides, the CDR3 is TGTGCCAGCACGGCTAGCGGGAGATCGGGCTCTTACGAGCAGTACTTC. It specifies CASTASGRSGSYEQYF.

This clonotype was picked up many times. The chain combines TRBV11-2 with TRBJ1-1, with D tentatively TRBD1 (5 bases). CDR3 size: 15 residues. V shed 2 bases and J shed 2 bases, with 12 bases lying between them. Germline assignment: CDR1 SGHAT and CDR2 FQNNGV. The CDR3 here is CASSLRSGGNTEAFF. CDR3 nucleotide sequence: TGTGCCAGCAGCTTACGGTCCGGGGGAAACACTGAAGCTTTCTTT. Full variable domain (outside the CDR3, taken from reference TRBV11-2 and TRBJ1-1): EAGVAQSPRYKIIEKRQSVAFWCNPISGHATLYWYQQILGQGPKLLIQFQNNGVVDDSQLPKDRFSAERLKGVDSTLKIQPAKLEDSAVYLCASSLRSGGNTEAFFGQGTRLTVV.

This clonotype was observed many times. The chain couples TRBV20-1 to TRBJ2-2; 13 positions agree with TRBD2. V shed 5 bases and J 1 base; nucleotides not matched to a gene: 10. Germline V CDR1 and CDR2: DFQATT, SNEGSKA (reference sequence). This CDR3 contains 18 residues. The CDR3 DNA follows: TGCAGTGCTTCATCTAGACTAGCGGGAGGTCGGAACACCGGGGAGCTGTTTTTT. This translates into CSASSRLAGGRNTGELFF.

The gene calls are TRBV7-9 and TRBJ2-2; 11 positions agree with TRBD1. This CDR3 comprises 17 residues. Germline loops: CDR1 SEHNR, CDR2 FQNEAQ (reference sequence). The ends lost 8 bases at V and 6 bases at J; junction bases unmatched: 14. CDR3 loop: CASASGTGGLSAGELFF. CDR3 coding DNA: TGTGCCAGCGCATCGGGGACAGGGGGTCTTTCTGCCGGGGAGCTGTTTTTT.

V gene TRBV5-1 combines with J gene TRBJ1-2, with 10 bases aligning to TRBD1. The CDR3 spans 19 residues. V lost 1 base, J lost 10 bases, and 22 bases stayed unmatched. Germline loops: CDR1 SGHRS, CDR2 YFSETQ. In DNA, the CDR3 is TGCGCCAGCAGCTTGAGGGACGCCGGGACAGGGGACAAAATTCCAGACTACACCTTC. It encodes CASSLRDAGTGDKIPDYTF.

As for this clonotype: At one boundary the junction diverges from the germline segment, which might be a read error. V and J are TRBV5-1 and TRBJ1-2; D is possibly TRBD1 (5 bases). The length of the CDR3 is 14 residues. Germline lookup yields CDR1 SGHRS and CDR2 YFSETQ. The CDR3: CDSSLLQGVYGYTF. In DNA form, the CDR3 reads TGCGACAGCAGCTTGCTCCAGGGAGTCTATGGCTACACCTTC.

This clonotype was observed many times. The chain is built from TRBV4-2 and TRBJ2-5, with TRBD2 matching 11 bases. With 0 bases clipped from V and 1 base from J, the junction kept 1 base outside the gene matches. CDR1 is LGHNA, CDR2 YNFKEQ, per germline. The CDR3 length is 16 residues. Written as DNA, the CDR3 is TGTGCCAGCAGCCAAGATCTAGCGGGGGGCCAAGAGACCCAGTACTTC. Translation: CASSQDLAGGQETQYF.

This clonotype was detected many times. This rearrangement joins TRBV12-3 or TRBV12-4 to TRBJ2-1, with 9 bases aligning to TRBD2. The ends lost 2 bases at V and 10 bases at J; junction bases unmatched: 3. The CDR3 loop spans 13 amino acids. This CDR3 reads CASSLKTSGEQFF. DNA for the CDR3: TGTGCCAGCAGTTTAAAGACTAGCGGAGAGCAGTTCTTC.

This clonotype appeared many times. V usage is TRBV2 and J usage is TRBJ1-1, with D unresolved. Trimming pared 1 base from V and 3 bases from J, leaving 3 bases between. This CDR3 region has 12 residues. The V gene's germline CDR1 is SNHLY and CDR2 FYNNEI. The CDR3 nucleotides are TGTGCCAGCAGTGAAGAGTACACTGAAGCTTTCTTT. This codes for CASSEEYTEAFF.

This clonotype was observed a few times. J is TRBJ2-1 and V is TRBV2, with 7 bases fitting TRBD2. Germline CDR1 is SNHLY and CDR2 is FYNNEI. This CDR3 is 16 amino acids long. V was pared by 6 bases and J by 6 bases, with 14 bases of the junction left unmatched. This chain's CDR3 is CASRPRSGLAGNEQFF. The CDR3 DNA is TGTGCCAGCAGACCGCGCTCCGGGTTAGCGGGCAATGAGCAGTTCTTC.

The chain recombines TRBV7-8 with TRBJ2-5, with D possibly called TRBD1 or TRBD2 (5 bases each). The length of the CDR3 is 15 residues. In germline, CDR1 is SGHVS, CDR2 FQNEAQ. Trimming cost V 4 bases and J 0 bases, with 12 bases left between them. The chain's CDR3 is CASSYRDRNQETQYF. Written as DNA, the CDR3 is TGTGCCAGCAGCTACCGGGACCGTAACCAAGAGACCCAGTACTTC.

This clonotype came up many times. The chain uses TRBV9 and TRBJ1-1; 7 positions agree with TRBD1. The CDR3 loop spans 13 amino acids. The V segment lost 3 bases and the J segment 4 bases; nucleotides outside the gene matches: 3. Germline loops: CDR1 SGDLS, CDR2 YYNGEE. The CDR3 protein is CASSATGTTEAFF. Here the CDR3 DNA reads TGTGCCAGCAGCGCGACAGGGACCACTGAAGCTTTCTTT.

The sample holds many counts of this clonotype. The chain couples TRBV5-1 to TRBJ1-2, with 7 bases matching TRBD1. Germline V gives CDR1 SGHRS, CDR2 YFSETQ. The CDR3 length is 12 residues. V dropped 3 bases and J dropped 8; count of bases not matched to a gene: 4. The CDR3 DNA follows: TGCGCCAGCAGCTCTGACAGGGACGGCTACACCTTC. This encodes CASSSDRDGYTF. Combining the CDR3 with reference TRBV5-1 and TRBJ1-2 gives the whole variable domain KAGVTQTPRYLIKTRGQQVTLSCSPISGHRSVSWYQQTPGQGLQFLFEYFSETQRNKGNFPGRFSGRQFSNSRSEMNVSTLELGDSALYLCASSSDRDGYTFGSGTRLTVV.

This clonotype was recorded many times. This chain connects TRBV7-9 to TRBJ2-3; no clear D gene. Looked up from germline, CDR1 is SEHNR and CDR2 is FQNEAQ (reference sequence). The CDR3 sequence is 13 residues long. The V end lost 3 bases, the J end lost 1 base, and 5 bases lay between the germline ends. CDR3 sequence: CASSLPGTDTQYF. CDR3 bases: TGTGCCAGCAGCTTGCCTGGCACAGATACGCAGTATTTT. Variable domain in full (rest from reference TRBV7-9 and TRBJ2-3): DTGVSQNPRHKITKRGQNVTFRCDPISEHNRLYWYRQTLGQGPEFLTYFQNEAQLEKSRLLSDRFSAERPKGSFSTLEIQRTEQGDSAMYLCASSLPGTDTQYFGPGTRLTVL.

This clonotype showed up many times. The chain joins TRBV5-1 to TRBJ1-1; D remains ambiguous. The CDR3 length is 15 residues. Germline CDR1 is SGHRS and CDR2 is YFSETQ. Trimming removed 0 bases from V and 2 bases from J, with 11 bases in between. CDR3 nucleotide sequence: TGCGCCAGCAGCTTGGCCTGGCAGCCTAACACTGAAGCTTTCTTT. This gives the protein CASSLAWQPNTEAFF. The full variable domain, its missing parts supplied by reference TRBV5-1 and TRBJ1-1, is KAGVTQTPRYLIKTRGQQVTLSCSPISGHRSVSWYQQTPGQGLQFLFEYFSETQRNKGNFPGRFSGRQFSNSRSEMNVSTLELGDSALYLCASSLAWQPNTEAFFGQGTRLTVV.

Regarding this clonotype: A clone one base away is much larger, so this may be a read error. V is TRBV5-1 and J is TRBJ1-2, with D tentatively TRBD1 (5 bases). The CDR3 totals 12 residues. With 10 bases removed from V and 1 base from J, the gap between germline ends came to 11 bases. Germline V gives CDR1 SGHRS, CDR2 YFSETQ. CDR3 sequence: CAGIDSNYGYTF. DNA of the CDR3: TGCGCCGGCATCGACAGTAACTATGGCTACACCTTC.